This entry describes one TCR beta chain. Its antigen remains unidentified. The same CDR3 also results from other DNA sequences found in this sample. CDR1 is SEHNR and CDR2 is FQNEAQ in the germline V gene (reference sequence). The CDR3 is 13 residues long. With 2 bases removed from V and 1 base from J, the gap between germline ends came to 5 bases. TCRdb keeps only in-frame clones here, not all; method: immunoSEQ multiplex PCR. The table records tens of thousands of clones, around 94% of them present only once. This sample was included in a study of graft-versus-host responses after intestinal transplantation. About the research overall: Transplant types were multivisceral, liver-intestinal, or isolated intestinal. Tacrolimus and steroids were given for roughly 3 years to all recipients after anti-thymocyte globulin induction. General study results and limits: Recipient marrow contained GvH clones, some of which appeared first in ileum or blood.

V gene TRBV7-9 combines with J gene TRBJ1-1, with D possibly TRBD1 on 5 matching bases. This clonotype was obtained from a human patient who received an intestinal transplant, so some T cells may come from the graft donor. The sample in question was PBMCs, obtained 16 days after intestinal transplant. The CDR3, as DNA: TGTGCCAGCAGCTTACAGGGGAACACTGAAGCTTTCTTT. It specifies CASSLQGNTEAFF. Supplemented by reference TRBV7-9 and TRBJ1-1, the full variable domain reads DTGVSQNPRHKITKRGQNVTFRCDPISEHNRLYWYRQTLGQGPEFLTYFQNEAQLEKSRLLSDRFSAERPKGSFSTLEIQRTEQGDSAMYLCASSLQGNTEAFFGQGTRLTVV.